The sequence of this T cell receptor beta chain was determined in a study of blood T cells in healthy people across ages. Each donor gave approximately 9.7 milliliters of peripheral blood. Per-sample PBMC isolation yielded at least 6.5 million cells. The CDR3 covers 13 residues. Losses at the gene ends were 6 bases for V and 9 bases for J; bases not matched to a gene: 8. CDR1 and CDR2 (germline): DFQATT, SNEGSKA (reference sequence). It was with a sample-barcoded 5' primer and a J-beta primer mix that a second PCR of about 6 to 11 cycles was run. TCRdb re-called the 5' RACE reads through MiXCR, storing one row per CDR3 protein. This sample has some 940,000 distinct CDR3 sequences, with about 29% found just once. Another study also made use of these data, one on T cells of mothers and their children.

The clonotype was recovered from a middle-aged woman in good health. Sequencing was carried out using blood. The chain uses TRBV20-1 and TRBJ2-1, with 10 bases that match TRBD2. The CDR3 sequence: CSATGTSVSEQFF. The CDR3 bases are TGCAGTGCGACCGGGACTAGCGTTTCTGAGCAGTTCTTC.